This T cell receptor (beta chain) was sequenced during a study of blood T cell repertoires in COVID-19. Study in general: Specimens from acute and convalescent COVID-19 originated in the United States, Italy and Spain.

How the authors handled the data: Estimated nucleated cell counts came from reference gene primer amplification. Profiled with immunoSEQ multiplex PCR; TCRdb holds only in-frame clones, not every one. V, J and clone size are taken as reported in that table, and D and trimming were inferred from the DNA itself. The table records about 160,000 clones, about 80% of them present only once. Seattle enrolled patients during active infection and tracked them longitudinally. Sample: peripheral blood. The clonotype comes from a woman aged 35 to 49 with COVID-19, enrolled during active disease.

CDR3 in DNA: TGTGCCAGTAGTATAGTACAGGGGGCAGGACTTTCACCCCTCCACTTT. Translating it yields CASSIVQGAGLSPLHF. The rearrangement uses TRBV19 and TRBJ1-6, with TRBD1 matching 9 bases. The CDR3 loop spans 16 amino acids. Germline V lookup: CDR1 LNHDA, CDR2 SQIVND (reference sequence). V shed 1 base, J shed 9 bases, and the junction held 7 bases outside the gene matches.